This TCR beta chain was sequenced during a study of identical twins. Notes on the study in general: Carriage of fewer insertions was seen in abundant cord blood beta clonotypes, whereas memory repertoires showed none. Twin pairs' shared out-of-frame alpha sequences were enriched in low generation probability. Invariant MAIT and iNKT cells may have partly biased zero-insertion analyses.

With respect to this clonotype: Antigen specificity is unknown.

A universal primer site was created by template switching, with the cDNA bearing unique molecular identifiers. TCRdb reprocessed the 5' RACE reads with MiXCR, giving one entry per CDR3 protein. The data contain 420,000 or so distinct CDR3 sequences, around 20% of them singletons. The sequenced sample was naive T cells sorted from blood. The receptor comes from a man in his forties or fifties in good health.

CDR3 in DNA: TGCAGCGTTGTTGGTAGCGGATTCAATGAGCAGTTCTTC. Translation gives CSVVGSGFNEQFF. The rearrangement uses TRBV29-1 and TRBJ2-1, with a tentative D call TRBD2 (6 bases). Germline CDR1 is SQVTM and CDR2 is ANQGSEA. The CDR3 is 13 amino acids. With 4 bases removed from V and 6 bases from J, the gap between germline ends came to 13 bases.